These 14 T cell receptor beta chains share one sample of origin, sequenced in a study of shared clonotypes between healthy human individuals. Method: immunoSEQ multiplex PCR; TCRdb's copy keeps in-frame clones and lacks some. The sample has about 1.5 million clones; about 98% are singletons. Material: naive CD4+ T cells sorted from blood. Subset defined: CD45RA+ positively selected. Receptors originate from a man under 40 in good health.

Concerning this clone: Other DNA sequences in this sample translate to the same CDR3. The J gene is TRBJ2-5, the V gene TRBV28; 7 bases match TRBD1. Germline loops: CDR1 MDHEN, CDR2 SYDVKM. The ends lost 4 bases at V and 5 bases at J; junction bases unmatched: 4. CDR3 size: 13 residues. Here the CDR3 DNA reads TGTGCCAGCAGTTCAGGGGGTCGGGAGACCCAGTACTTC. This codes for CASSSGGRETQYF.

The gene calls are TRBV7-6 and TRBJ2-7, with 12 bases fitting TRBD2. V shed 5 bases and J 3 bases; nucleotides not matched to a gene: 8. The CDR3 contains 16 residues. The germline V gene encodes CDR1 SGHVS and CDR2 FNYEAQ. CDR3 residues: CASSRGLAGRGYEQYF. CDR3 in DNA: TGTGCCAGCAGCCGAGGACTAGCGGGAAGAGGCTACGAGCAGTACTTC.

The rearrangement uses TRBV6-5 and TRBJ2-5; D remains ambiguous. This CDR3 is built from 14 residues. CDR1 is MNHEY, CDR2 SVGAGI, per germline. V was shortened by 5 bases and J by 0 bases, with 10 bases between the two germline ends. The DNA for the CDR3 is TGTGCCAGCAGTCCCCTCCTCTACCAAGAGACCCAGTACTTC. Its protein is CASSPLLYQETQYF.

Turning to this clone: Its ends do not fully match the called genes, so a read error is possible. The CDR3 is CASRNTGEMFF. In DNA, the CDR3 is TGTGCCAGTAGGAACACCGGGGAGATGTTTTTT. The chain combines TRBV19 with TRBJ2-2; the D gene is possibly TRBD2 (5 bases). This CDR3 contains 11 residues. Germline V lookup: CDR1 LNHDA, CDR2 SQIVND (reference sequence).

For the CDR3, the DNA is TGTGCCAGCAGCGGAACGTTGGGCTCGGACACTGAAGCTTTCTTT. Translation: CASSGTLGSDTEAFF. V gene TRBV5-6 combines with J gene TRBJ1-1; D remains unclear. The CDR3 spans 15 residues. Looked up from germline, CDR1 is SGHDT and CDR2 is YYEEEE. Trimming pared 4 bases from V and 3 bases from J, leaving 16 bases between.

This chain connects TRBV27 to TRBJ2-1; 8 bases map to TRBD2. CDR3 length: 13 residues. V shed 6 bases, J shed 15 bases, and the junction held 13 bases outside the gene matches. Germline CDR1 reads MNHEY; CDR2 reads SMNVEV (reference sequence). Here the CDR3 DNA reads TGTGCCAGCAGGATGGCAGCGGGAGTGTTTCGGTTCTTC. Translation gives CASRMAAGVFRFF.

The CDR3 reads CASSLVPRVRETQYF. CDR3 coding DNA: TGCGCCAGCAGCTTGGTTCCCAGGGTGCGAGAGACCCAGTACTTC. This chain links TRBV5-1 with TRBJ2-5; possible D gene TRBD1, 5 bases. CDR3 length equals 15 residues. CDR1 is SGHRS and CDR2 is YFSETQ in the germline V gene. Trimming shortened V by 0 bases and J by 4 bases, and 13 bases separated the two germline ends. The full variable domain, its missing parts supplied by reference TRBV5-1 and TRBJ2-5, is KAGVTQTPRYLIKTRGQQVTLSCSPISGHRSVSWYQQTPGQGLQFLFEYFSETQRNKGNFPGRFSGRQFSNSRSEMNVSTLELGDSALYLCASSLVPRVRETQYFGPGTRLLVL.

As for this clone: This same CDR3 is encoded by further DNA sequences in the sample. The chain has TRBV5-1 and TRBJ2-7, with unresolved D. V gave up 0 bases and J gave up 3 bases, with 4 bases separating them. Germline assignment: CDR1 SGHRS and CDR2 YFSETQ. The CDR3 runs 12 residues. The CDR3 DNA follows: TGCGCCAGCAGCTTGGTCGGCTACGAGCAGTACTTC. Its translation: CASSLVGYEQYF.

This clone appeared once. J is TRBJ1-4 and V is TRBV7-9; D gene unclear. Germline CDR1 SEHNR, CDR2 FQNEAQ (reference sequence). CDR3 length equals 11 residues. Between the trimmed V and J ends, which lost 4 bases and 13 bases, there was a span of 10 bases. Here the CDR3 reads CASSSGVGLFF. In DNA, the CDR3 is TGTGCCAGCAGCTCCGGGGTGGGACTGTTTTTT.

The J gene is TRBJ1-4, the V gene TRBV28; D gene uncertain. Germline values: CDR1 MDHEN, CDR2 SYDVKM. The CDR3 is made up of 15 amino acids. V was trimmed by 3 bases and J by 5 bases, leaving 13 bases between them. CDR3 region: CASSLFATGNEKLFF. The CDR3 region has the DNA TGTGCCAGCAGTTTGTTCGCGACCGGGAATGAAAAACTGTTTTTT.

This clone was counted a single time. The chain uses TRBV6-5 and TRBJ2-3; the match to TRBD1 covers 7 bases. Germline V gives CDR1 MNHEY, CDR2 SVGAGI. After removal of 5 bases from V and 3 bases from J, the junction contained 8 bases not matched to a gene. The CDR3 spans 15 residues. The CDR3 sequence: CASSLDRVTTDTQYF. In nucleotides, the CDR3 is TGTGCCAGCAGTCTCGACAGGGTGACGACAGATACGCAGTATTTT.

The genes are TRBV10-3 and TRBJ2-2; 8 nucleotides align to TRBD1. In germline, CDR1 is ENHRY, CDR2 SYGVKD. The CDR3 sequence is 15 residues long. The junction had 5 bases not matched to a gene; V was cut back by 4 bases and J by 4 bases. The CDR3 spells CAISVDRASTGELFF. The CDR3 coding sequence is TGTGCCATCAGTGTGGACAGGGCGAGCACCGGGGAGCTGTTTTTT.

This chain connects TRBV30 to TRBJ2-7; D may be TRBD1 (5 bases). This CDR3 is 11 amino acids long. With 0 bases removed from V and 11 bases from J, the gap between germline ends came to 11 bases. Germline CDR1 and CDR2: GTSNPN and SVGIG (reference sequence). Here the CDR3 DNA reads TGTGCCTGGAGTGTGACAGTTCCCAAGTACTTC. The encoded protein is CAWSVTVPKYF.

The chain combines TRBV25-1 with TRBJ2-7; 8 nucleotides agree with TRBD2. Germline loops: CDR1 MGHDK, CDR2 SYGVNS. The CDR3 loop spans 14 amino acids. Trimming at V came to 4 bases and at J to 2 bases, leaving 4 bases not matched to a gene. The CDR3 region is CASSVPGGAYEQYF. The DNA of the CDR3 is TGTGCCAGCAGTGTCCCGGGGGGGGCCTACGAGCAGTACTTC.